The 23 T cell receptor beta chains below all came from one sample that was sequenced in a study of cytomegalovirus exposure and HLA in healthy donors listed by TCRdb under 2017. The library was produced with the immunoSEQ multiplex PCR assay. TCRdb obtained this table from immuneACCESS and retained in-frame rearrangements with V and J assigned. These tables miss some clones; where compared with another copy, unresolved V genes account for less than half of the shortfall, and the remainder is unexplained. Here the sample has over 110,000 clones; about 86% occur a single time. The ten largest clonotypes hold roughly 3% of the sample. Sequenced input: PBMCs. The receptors here all came from a man aged 18 to 30 in good health and CMV-seronegative.

This chain joins TRBV9 and TRBJ2-1; 10 bases are a match to TRBD2. The CDR3 length is 15 residues. Losses at the gene ends were 3 bases for V and 5 bases for J; bases not matched to a gene: 5. Germline V gene sequence: CDR1 SGDLS, CDR2 YYNGEE. This CDR3 is CASSASSGSDNEQFF. The CDR3 DNA reads as TGTGCCAGCAGCGCCTCTAGCGGGAGCGACAATGAGCAGTTCTTC.

The chain employs TRBV27 and TRBJ2-1; D unresolved. The CDR3 is made up of 12 amino acids. V shed 5 bases and J shed 10 bases, with 12 bases lying between them. Per germline, CDR1 MNHEY and CDR2 SMNVEV (reference sequence). The CDR3 protein is CASSHSEKEQFF. DNA for the CDR3: TGTGCCAGCAGTCATTCTGAGAAAGAGCAGTTCTTC.

The DNA of the CDR3 is TGTGCCAGCAAATCAAAACAGGAGAAAGAGACCCAGTACTTC. Its protein product is CASKSKQEKETQYF. This rearrangement joins TRBV7-9 to TRBJ2-5; tentative D call: TRBD1 (5 bases). The CDR3 runs 14 residues. CDR1 and CDR2 from the germline V gene are SEHNR and FQNEAQ (reference sequence). V gave up 7 bases and J gave up 3 bases, with 15 bases separating them.

This chain joins TRBV6-1 and TRBJ2-1; 10 bases match TRBD2. J was trimmed by 7 bases and V by 4 bases; bases with no gene match: 7. CDR3 size: 15 residues. Germline CDR1 reads MNHNS; CDR2 reads SASEGT. CDR3: CASSGSGGAGNEQFF. As DNA, the CDR3 is TGTGCCAGCAGTGGCAGCGGGGGGGCCGGGAATGAGCAGTTCTTC.

The CDR3 DNA sequence: TGTGCCAGCAGCCCCCGGGAGGTGGCCGGGGGACCCTACAATGAGCAGTTCTTC. Translation gives CASSPREVAGGPYNEQFF. This chain links TRBV14 with TRBJ2-1; TRBD2 matches at 7 bases. The junction had 14 bases not matched to a gene; V was cut back by 4 bases and J by 2 bases. CDR3 size: 18 residues. The germline V gene encodes CDR1 SGHDN and CDR2 FVKESK.

V is TRBV4-2 and J is TRBJ1-5; D ambiguous. The CDR3 extends over 15 amino acids. Trimming stripped 1 base from V and 1 base from J, with 8 bases between. The V gene's germline CDR1 is LGHNA and CDR2 YNFKEQ. The CDR3 protein is CASSQVGGSNQPQHF. The CDR3 DNA is TGTGCCAGCAGCCAAGTAGGCGGAAGCAATCAGCCCCAGCATTTT.

This chain links TRBV7-9 with TRBJ2-3; D is ambiguous. The CDR3 contains 13 residues. Trimming took off 5 bases at V and 7 bases at J, with 13 bases between the two ends. The germline gives CDR1 SEHNR, CDR2 FQNEAQ (reference sequence). The CDR3 DNA reads TGTGCCAGCAGCACATCGGGTGGAAATACGCAGTATTTT. Its protein product is CASSTSGGNTQYF.

The chain links TRBV6-1 to TRBJ1-1, with 7 bases lining up with TRBD1. CDR1 MNHNS and CDR2 SASEGT come from the germline V gene. The CDR3 totals 15 residues. J lost 4 bases, V lost 4 bases, and 9 bases had no gene match. As DNA, the CDR3 is TGTGCCAGCAGTGCATCGACAGGGACGAGCACTGAAGCTTTCTTT. Its translation: CASSASTGTSTEAFF.

This sequence joins TRBV10-3 and TRBJ2-7; 9 nucleotides line up with TRBD1. Losses at the gene ends were 11 bases for V and 4 bases for J; bases not matched to a gene: 18. Germline values: CDR1 ENHRY, CDR2 SYGVKD. This CDR3 is built from 16 residues. The CDR3 bases are TGTGCCTCCTTGGGACAGGGTGTTAGTCCCACGTACGAGCAGTACTTC. Encoded protein: CASLGQGVSPTYEQYF.

This chain links TRBV7-2 with TRBJ2-1; D gene uncertain. The CDR3 runs 14 residues. V was clipped by 2 bases and J by 4 bases, with 9 bases between them. Germline lookup yields CDR1 SGHTA and CDR2 FQGNSA. CDR3 nucleotides: TGTGCCAGCAGCTTACTGCCAGAATACAATGAGCAGTTCTTC. It encodes CASSLLPEYNEQFF.

The chain carries TRBV7-2 and TRBJ2-7, with 8 bases fitting TRBD2. V gave up 1 base and J gave up 2 bases; unmatched junction bases: 4. The CDR3 runs 15 residues. Germline values: CDR1 SGHTA, CDR2 FQGNSA. In DNA form, the CDR3 reads TGTGCCAGCAGCTTAGAAGTCGGGGGGGCCTACGAGCAGTACTTC. Protein product: CASSLEVGGAYEQYF.

The chain carries TRBV6-4 and TRBJ2-7; 8 bases agree with TRBD2. The V segment lost 7 bases and the J segment 6 bases; nucleotides outside the gene matches: 8. The CDR3 loop spans 13 amino acids. The germline gives CDR1 MRHNA, CDR2 SNTAGT. The CDR3 DNA reads as TGTGCCAGCACAGGGACTAGGACGTGCGAGCAGTACTTC. Its translation is CASTGTRTCEQYF.

A few counts support this clone. J is TRBJ1-1 and V is TRBV27; TRBD1 is a possible D gene (5 bases). V dropped 4 bases and J dropped 5 bases, with 11 bases sitting between them. CDR1 MNHEY and CDR2 SMNVEV come from the germline V gene (reference sequence). This CDR3 spans 13 amino acids. In DNA form, the CDR3 reads TGTGCCAGCAGTTACACCGGGGGGACTGAAGCTTTCTTT. This encodes CASSYTGGTEAFF.

There are a few counts of this clone. CDR3 sequence: CAISDRDKKGGTQYF. For the CDR3, the DNA is TGTGCCATCAGTGACCGGGACAAGAAAGGGGGAACGCAGTATTTT. This chain links TRBV10-3 with TRBJ2-3; D is possibly TRBD1 (6 bases). CDR1 and CDR2 from the germline V gene are ENHRY and SYGVKD. This CDR3 has 15 amino acids. With 3 bases removed from V and 9 bases from J, the gap between germline ends came to 19 bases.

This clone was observed a few times. This rearrangement joins TRBV28 to TRBJ1-2; D possibly corresponds to TRBD1 (6 bases). Germline CDR1 reads MDHEN; CDR2 reads SYDVKM. The length of the CDR3 is 16 residues. With 1 base removed from V and 0 bases from J, the gap between germline ends came to 12 bases. CDR3 DNA sequence: TGTGCCAGCAGTTTATCCGACAGGAGCCCTAACTATGGCTACACCTTC. This encodes CASSLSDRSPNYGYTF.

The chain employs TRBV6-1 and TRBJ1-2; 9 bases match TRBD1. V dropped 4 bases and J dropped 6; count of bases not matched to a gene: 9. This CDR3 is 15 amino acids long. Germline V lookup: CDR1 MNHNS, CDR2 SASEGT. CDR3: CASSVQGAGGNGYTF. The CDR3 DNA sequence: TGTGCCAGCAGTGTACAGGGGGCCGGTGGTAATGGCTACACCTTC.

The V call is TRBV2, the J call TRBJ1-1; tentative D call: TRBD1 (6 bases). Germline V lookup: CDR1 SNHLY, CDR2 FYNNEI. The CDR3 length is 13 residues. V lost 4 bases, J lost 1 base, and 7 bases lay in between. The CDR3 is CASSVQGNTEAFF. The CDR3 DNA reads as TGTGCCAGCAGTGTACAGGGGAACACTGAAGCTTTCTTT. Filled out from reference TRBV2 and TRBJ1-1, the complete variable domain reads EPEVTQTPSHQVTQMGQEVILRCVPISNHLYFYWYRQILGQKVEFLVSFYNNEISEKSEIFDDQFSVERPDGSNFTLKIRSTKLEDSAMYFCASSVQGNTEAFFGQGTRLTVV.

The rearrangement links TRBV5-8 to TRBJ1-6; possible D gene TRBD1, 6 bases. The CDR3 contains 15 residues. CDR1 SGHTS and CDR2 YDEGEE come from the germline V gene. Trimming pared 0 bases from V and 9 bases from J, leaving 13 bases between. Here the CDR3 reads CASSLGTERGSPLHF. In DNA form, the CDR3 reads TGTGCCAGCAGCTTGGGGACAGAAAGAGGTTCACCCCTCCACTTT.

The rearrangement links TRBV19 to TRBJ2-5; weak D call: TRBD1 (6 bases). Per the germline V gene, CDR1 is LNHDA and CDR2 is SQIVND (reference sequence). The CDR3 extends over 17 amino acids. The V end was cut by 6 bases, the J end by 0 bases, with 20 bases between. CDR3 DNA sequence: TGTGCCAGTAGCCCCGGAAGTGGGGGCCCGTACCAAGAGACCCAGTACTTC. This codes for CASSPGSGGPYQETQYF. Supplemented by reference TRBV19 and TRBJ2-5, the full variable domain reads DGGITQSPKYLFRKEGQNVTLSCEQNLNHDAMYWYRQDPGQGLRLIYYSQIVNDFQKGDIAEGYSVSREKKESFPLTVTSAQKNPTAFYLCASSPGSGGPYQETQYFGPGTRLLVL.

With respect to this clone: The sample contains more than one DNA sequence encoding this CDR3. The genes are TRBV28 and TRBJ2-7, with D uncertain. The CDR3 totals 12 residues. Germline V gene lookup returns CDR1 MDHEN and CDR2 SYDVKM. Trimming pared 5 bases from V and 1 base from J, leaving 6 bases between. In DNA form, the CDR3 reads TGTGCCAGCAGTCCCCCATCCTACGAGCAGTACTTC. Translating gives CASSPPSYEQYF.

The chain recombines TRBV29-1 with TRBJ2-3; 11 nucleotides match TRBD2. Germline trimming cut 6 bases from V and 4 bases from J; bases unmatched to any gene: 3. This CDR3 region has 13 residues. CDR1 and CDR2 from the germline V gene are SQVTM and ANQGSEA. CDR3 nucleotide sequence: TGCAGCGTCTTGGGACTAGCGGCAGATACGCAGTATTTT. Translating it yields CSVLGLAADTQYF.

The chain employs TRBV19 and TRBJ1-1; D is possibly TRBD1 (5 bases). The CDR3 length is 14 residues. CDR1 and CDR2 from the germline V gene are LNHDA and SQIVND (reference sequence). Trimming took 10 bases from V and 0 from J, leaving 15 bases between them. This CDR3 is CANLLGLLNTEAFF. CDR3 bases: TGTGCCAACCTTTTGGGACTTTTGAACACTGAAGCTTTCTTT.

This chain uses TRBV7-9 with TRBJ2-7, with 7 nucleotides matching TRBD2. This CDR3 has 14 residues. Germline CDR1 is SEHNR and CDR2 is FQNEAQ (reference sequence). With V trimmed by 5 bases and J by 5 bases, 9 bases remained unmatched. This chain's CDR3 is CASSRSGKSHEQYF. Here the CDR3 DNA reads TGTGCCAGCAGCAGAAGCGGGAAGAGCCACGAGCAGTACTTC.